These 10 T cell receptor beta chains were all obtained from the same sample, sequenced in a study of CXCR3-negative and CXCR3-positive naive CD8 T cells. UMI-tagged TRB cDNA libraries were built via 5' RACE. TCRdb reprocessed the 5' RACE reads, keeping one entry per CDR3 protein, no DNA. This sample contains 38,000 or so distinct CDR3 sequences. The material sequenced was naive CXCR3- CD8+ T cells from blood. Stated subset: CD45RO-CCR7+CD27+CD95- naive CD8+ T cells lacking CXCR3 (TNR3-). The receptors here all came from a human donor in good health. Some clones in this sample may be carry-over from other donors' samples.

The chain uses TRBV28 and TRBJ2-5. CDR3 length: 12 amino acids. Germline CDR1 is MDHEN and CDR2 is SYDVKM. CDR3 residues: CASSLSFETQYF.

The chain links TRBV20-1 to TRBJ2-2. The CDR3 length is 13 residues. Germline lookup yields CDR1 DFQATT and CDR2 SNEGSKA (reference sequence). CDR3 sequence: CSARVRNTGELFF.

CDR3 sequence reads: CASKGVGEQYF. The chain uses TRBV6-5 and TRBJ2-7; the D call from TCRdb, TRBD1, cannot be confirmed without DNA. Germline assignment: CDR1 MNHEY and CDR2 SVGAGI. The CDR3 length is 11 residues.

The rearrangement uses TRBV12-3 or TRBV12-4 and TRBJ2-1. The CDR3 length is 14 residues. The CDR3 here is CASSFGLIYNEQFF.

The genes are TRBV20-1 and TRBJ2-7; TCRdb picks TRBD1, but there is no DNA to check that call. The CDR3 spans 13 residues. Per germline, CDR1 DFQATT and CDR2 SNEGSKA (reference sequence). This chain's CDR3 is CSARGGASYEQYF.

The CDR3 protein is CASSPAGFSPLHF. The chain has TRBV6-2 or TRBV6-3 and TRBJ1-6. This CDR3 has 13 residues. CDR1 and CDR2 from the germline V gene are MNHEY and SVGEGT.

The chain uses TRBV4-1 and TRBJ2-7; TCRdb returns TRBD2, unconfirmable since there is no DNA. Germline values: CDR1 MGHRA, CDR2 YSYEKL. CDR3 size: 14 residues. CDR3 loop: CASSQTTQGHEQYF.

The chain links TRBV20-1 to TRBJ2-7; TCRdb calls TRBD2, which cannot be checked without DNA. The CDR3 has 13 amino acids. Germline CDR1 DFQATT, CDR2 SNEGSKA (reference sequence). CDR3 in amino acids: CSASGANSYEQYF.

The chain carries TRBV5-1 and TRBJ2-7; the TCRdb D gene call, TRBD1, has no DNA to confirm it. The CDR3 runs 13 residues. Germline assignment: CDR1 SGHRS and CDR2 YFSETQ. CDR3: CASSSTGGYEQYF.

V and J are TRBV7-8 and TRBJ1-2. Germline V lookup: CDR1 SGHVS, CDR2 FQNEAQ. The length of the CDR3 is 16 residues. CDR3 amino acids: CASSSLDAISGYGYTF.